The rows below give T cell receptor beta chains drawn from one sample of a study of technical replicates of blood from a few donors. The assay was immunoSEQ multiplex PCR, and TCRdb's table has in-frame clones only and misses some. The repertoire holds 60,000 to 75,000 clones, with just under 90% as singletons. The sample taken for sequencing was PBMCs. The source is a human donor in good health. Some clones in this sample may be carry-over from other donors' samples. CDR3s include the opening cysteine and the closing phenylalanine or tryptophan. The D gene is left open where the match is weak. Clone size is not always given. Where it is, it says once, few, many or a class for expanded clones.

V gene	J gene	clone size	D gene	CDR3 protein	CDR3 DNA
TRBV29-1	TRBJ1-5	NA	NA	CSVATGPAYSNQPQHF	TGCAGCGTTGCGACAGGACCAGCTTATAGCAATCAGCCCCAGCATTTT
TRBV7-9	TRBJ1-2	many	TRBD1	CASSPADTGANYGYTF	TGTGCCAGCAGCCCCGCGGACACAGGGGCCAACTATGGCTACACCTTC
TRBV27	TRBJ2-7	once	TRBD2	CASSISGREQYF	TGTGCCAGCAGTATAAGCGGGAGGGAGCAGTACTTC
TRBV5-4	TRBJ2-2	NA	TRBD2	CASSEKERGNTGELFF	TGTGCCAGCAGCGAGAAGGAGCGGGGGAACACCGGGGAGCTGTTTTTT
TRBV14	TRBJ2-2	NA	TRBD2	CASSRKTGTSGRDTGELFF	TGTGCCAGCAGCCGCAAAACCGGGACTAGCGGGAGGGACACCGGGGAGCTGTTTTTT
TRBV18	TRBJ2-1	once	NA	CASSPSTGTQTYNEQFF	TGTGCCAGCTCGCCTTCCACCGGGACTCAAACCTACAATGAGCAGTTCTTC
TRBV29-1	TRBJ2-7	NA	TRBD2	CSGGEGGYEQYF	TGCAGCGGCGGGGAGGGAGGATACGAGCAGTACTTC
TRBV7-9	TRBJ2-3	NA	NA	CASSSRDTQYF	TGTGCCAGCAGCTCGCGAGATACGCAGTATTTT
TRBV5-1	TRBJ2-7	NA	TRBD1	CASSLRDRGSEQYF	TGCGCCAGCAGCTTACGGGACAGGGGAAGCGAGCAGTACTTC
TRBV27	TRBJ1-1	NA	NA	CASSLTGNTEAFF	TGTGCCAGCAGTCTGACAGGGAACACTGAAGCTTTCTTT
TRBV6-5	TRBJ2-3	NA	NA	CASSYSADRDTQYF	TGTGCCAGCAGTTACTCGGCCGACAGAGATACGCAGTATTTT
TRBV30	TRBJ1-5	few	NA	CAWQRSSGPQHF	TGTGCCTGGCAGCGAAGCTCGGGGCCCCAGCATTTT
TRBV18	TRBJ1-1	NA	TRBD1	CASSLGTGAFF	TGTGCCAGCTCGCTAGGGACAGGAGCTTTCTTT
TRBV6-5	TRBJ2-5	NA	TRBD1	CASRPTDRGGTQYF	TGTGCCAGCAGACCAACCGACAGGGGGGGGACCCAGTACTTC
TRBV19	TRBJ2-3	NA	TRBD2	CASSRETSGTDTQYF	TGTGCCAGTAGTAGAGAGACTAGCGGCACAGATACGCAGTATTTT
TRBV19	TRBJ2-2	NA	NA	CASSMVSRAGELFF	TGTGCCAGTAGTATGGTCTCCAGGGCCGGGGAGCTGTTTTTT
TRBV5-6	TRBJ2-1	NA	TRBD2	CASSCRQGTSGSSYNEQFF	TGTGCCAGCAGCTGCAGGCAGGGGACTAGCGGGAGCTCCTACAATGAGCAGTTCTTC
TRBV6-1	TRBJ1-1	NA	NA	CASSESVGGGTEAFF	TGTGCCAGCAGTGAAAGTGTTGGGGGGGGCACTGAAGCTTTCTTT
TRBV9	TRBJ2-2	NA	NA	CASSLGAGAAGELFF	TGTGCCAGCAGCCTGGGGGCAGGAGCCGCCGGGGAGCTGTTTTTT
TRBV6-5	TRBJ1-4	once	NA	CASSYSQWAEKLFF	TGTGCCAGCAGTTACTCTCAGTGGGCAGAAAAACTGTTTTTT
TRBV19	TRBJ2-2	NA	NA	CASSINSGSGELFF	TGTGCCAGTAGTATAAACTCGGGGTCCGGGGAGCTGTTTTTT
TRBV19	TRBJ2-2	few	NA	CASSITGNGGELFF	TGTGCCAGTAGTATCACGGGTAACGGCGGGGAGCTGTTTTTT
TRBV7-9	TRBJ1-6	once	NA	CASMTSGVGSPLHF	TGTGCCAGCATGACCTCAGGGGTGGGATCACCCCTCCACTTT
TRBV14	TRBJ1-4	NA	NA	CASSADLGNEKLFF	TGTGCCAGCAGCGCGGATCTGGGTAATGAAAAACTGTTTTTT
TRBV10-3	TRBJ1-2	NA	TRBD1	CAISEGQGEGGYTF	TGTGCCATCAGTGAAGGACAGGGGGAAGGAGGCTACACCTTC
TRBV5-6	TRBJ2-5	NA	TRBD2	CASSGGTSGGYLQETQYF	TGTGCCAGCAGCGGAGGGACTAGCGGGGGGTACCTTCAAGAGACCCAGTACTTC